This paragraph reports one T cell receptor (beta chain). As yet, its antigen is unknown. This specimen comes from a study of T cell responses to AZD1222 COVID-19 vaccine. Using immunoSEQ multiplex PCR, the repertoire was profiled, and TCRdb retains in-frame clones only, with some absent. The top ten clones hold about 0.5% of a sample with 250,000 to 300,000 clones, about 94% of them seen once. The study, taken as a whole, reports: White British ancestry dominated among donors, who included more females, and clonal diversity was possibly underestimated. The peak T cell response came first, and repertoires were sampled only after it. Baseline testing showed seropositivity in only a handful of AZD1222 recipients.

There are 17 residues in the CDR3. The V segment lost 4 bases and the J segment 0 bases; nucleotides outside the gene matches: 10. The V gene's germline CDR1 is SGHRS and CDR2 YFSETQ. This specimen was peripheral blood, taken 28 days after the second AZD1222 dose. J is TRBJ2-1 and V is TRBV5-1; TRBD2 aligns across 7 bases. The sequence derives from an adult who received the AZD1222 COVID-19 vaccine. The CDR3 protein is CASSPEASGSSYNEQFF. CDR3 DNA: TGCGCCAGCAGCCCGGAGGCTAGCGGTTCCTCCTACAATGAGCAGTTCTTC. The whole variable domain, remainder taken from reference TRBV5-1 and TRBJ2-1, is KAGVTQTPRYLIKTRGQQVTLSCSPISGHRSVSWYQQTPGQGLQFLFEYFSETQRNKGNFPGRFSGRQFSNSRSEMNVSTLELGDSALYLCASSPEASGSSYNEQFFGPGTRLTVL.